Listed below are T cell receptor beta chains from one sample, sequenced in a study of T cell responses to AZD1222 COVID-19 vaccine. Sequenced by immunoSEQ multiplex PCR; TCRdb stores in-frame clones only, minus some. The table has some 140,000 clones, about four fifths seen once; the top ten hold about 4%. The sample consisted of peripheral blood, taken on day 0 of AZD1222 vaccination. Receptors originate from an adult in good health. CDR3s include the opening cysteine and the closing phenylalanine or tryptophan. D genes are given only for firm matches. Clone size is given for some rows only: seen once, a few or many times, or a class if the clone is expanded.

>TRBJ1-6|TRBV27|NA|NA
CASSLVQPRGSPLHF
TGTGCCAGCAGTTTAGTTCAGCCCAGGGGTTCACCCCTCCACTTT
>TRBJ1-1|TRBV2|NA|NA
CASSEGSEVAWVGAFF
TGTGCCAGCAGTGAAGGGTCTGAAGTGGCCTGGGTTGGAGCTTTCTTT
>TRBJ1-2|TRBV28|NA|NA
CASSSNLYGYTF
TGTGCCAGCAGTTCCAACCTATACGGCTACACCTTC
>TRBJ2-2|TRBV6-1|NA|NA
CASSEWGVAGELFF
TGTGCCAGCAGTGAATGGGGGGTGGCCGGGGAGCTGTTTTTT
>TRBJ1-1|TRBV5-1|TRBD1|once
CASSGGTGHTEAFF
TGCGCCAGCAGCGGCGGGACAGGGCACACTGAAGCTTTCTTT
>TRBJ2-3|TRBV18|NA|once
CASSPTRVADTQYF
TGTGCCAGCTCACCTACGAGGGTGGCAGATACGCAGTATTTT
>TRBJ1-6|TRBV27|NA|NA
CASSLYYGDGRGGGSPLHF
TGTGCCAGCAGTTTATACTATGGGGACGGCAGGGGAGGTGGGTCACCCCTCCACTTT
>TRBJ1-1|TRBV25-1|TRBD1|NA
CASSEGQGRTEAFF
TGTGCCAGCAGTGAAGGACAGGGGAGGACTGAAGCTTTCTTT
>TRBJ1-5|TRBV11-2|NA|NA
CASSLDAGFSQPQHF
TGTGCCAGCAGCTTAGATGCGGGATTTTCTCAGCCCCAGCATTTT
>TRBJ2-3|TRBV6-2/TRBV6-3|NA|once
CASSLSRGTTDTQYF
TGTGCCAGCAGTTTATCGAGGGGGACTACAGATACGCAGTATTTT
>TRBJ1-6|TRBV28|NA|NA
CASSPPRGGNSPLHF
TGTGCCAGCAGTCCACCCCGGGGAGGGAATTCACCCCTCCACTTT
>TRBJ2-2|TRBV15|NA|NA
CATSRSGRGRSTTGELFF
TGTGCCACCAGCAGATCGGGCCGGGGGCGATCAACCACCGGGGAGCTGTTTTTT
>TRBJ1-5|TRBV30|NA|NA
CAWSAGGNSNQPQHF
TGTGCCTGGAGTGCCGGGGGGAATAGCAATCAGCCCCAGCATTTT
>TRBJ1-2|TRBV28|TRBD1|NA
CASRNQGGLYGYTF
TGTGCCAGCAGGAATCAGGGGGGCCTGTATGGCTACACCTTC
>TRBJ1-1|TRBV9|TRBD1|NA
CASTTGGNANTEAFF
TGTGCCAGTACCACAGGGGGGAATGCGAACACTGAAGCTTTCTTT
>TRBJ2-7|TRBV28|NA|NA
CASRVKNPYEQYF
TGTGCCAGCAGAGTTAAAAACCCCTACGAGCAGTACTTC
>TRBJ1-2|TRBV14|NA|NA
CASSQGYRYGYTF
TGTGCCAGCAGCCAAGGATACCGCTATGGCTACACCTTC
>TRBJ1-1|TRBV30|NA|NA
CAWSPGSQLKNTEAFF
TGTGCCTGGAGTCCCGGGTCCCAACTAAAGAACACTGAAGCTTTCTTT
>TRBJ1-2|TRBV3-1/TRBV3-2|NA|NA
CASSRENWGYGYTF
TGTGCCAGCAGCCGTGAGAATTGGGGATATGGCTACACCTTC
>TRBJ1-1|TRBV5-6|NA|NA
CASSLTGNTEAFF
TGTGCCAGCAGCTTGACGGGGAACACTGAAGCTTTCTTT
>TRBJ2-2|TRBV12-3/TRBV12-4|NA|NA
CASSFARGELFF
TGTGCCAGCAGTTTCGCGAGAGGGGAGCTGTTTTTT
>TRBJ1-5|TRBV19|NA|NA
CASSISNTGLGRSNQPQHF
TGTGCCAGTAGTATATCTAACACAGGGTTGGGGCGCAGCAATCAGCCCCAGCATTTT
>TRBJ1-4|TRBV9|NA|NA
CASSVEGGLGEKLFF
TGTGCCAGCAGCGTAGAAGGGGGGTTAGGAGAAAAACTGTTTTTT
>TRBJ1-1|TRBV28|NA|NA
CASSLWDTEAFF
TGTGCCAGCAGTTTATGGGACACTGAAGCTTTCTTT
>TRBJ1-1|TRBV6-5|NA|few
CASSSLGDTEAFF
TGTGCCAGCAGTAGTCTTGGAGACACTGAAGCTTTCTTT
>TRBJ1-5|TRBV7-8|NA|NA
CASSFPGYSNQPQHF
TGTGCCAGCAGCTTCCCGGGGTATAGCAATCAGCCCCAGCATTTT
>TRBJ1-6|TRBV25-1|TRBD1|NA
CASSGTGHSPLHF
TGTGCCAGCAGCGGGACAGGGCATTCACCCCTCCACTTT
>TRBJ2-2|TRBV5-4|TRBD1|NA
CASSLDREFTGELFF
TGTGCCAGCAGCCTGGACAGGGAATTCACCGGGGAGCTGTTTTTT
>TRBJ1-1|TRBV6-6|NA|few
CATAGPMNTEAFF
TGTGCCACCGCCGGGCCTATGAACACTGAAGCTTTCTTT
>TRBJ2-7|TRBV11-2|NA|NA
CASSLGSQGDYEQYF
TGTGCCAGCAGCTTAGGGAGCCAGGGCGACTACGAGCAGTACTTC
>TRBJ1-2|TRBV5-1|NA|NA
CASSSIQGNNYGYTF
TGCGCCAGCAGTTCTATCCAGGGGAATAACTATGGCTACACCTTC
>TRBJ2-7|TRBV29-1|NA|few
CSVLGPGIYGYEQYF
TGCAGCGTCTTGGGACCGGGGATATATGGATACGAGCAGTACTTC
>TRBJ2-2|TRBV5-1|NA|NA
CASKRDRNTNTGELFF
TGCGCCAGCAAGCGGGACAGAAACACGAACACCGGGGAGCTGTTTTTT
>TRBJ2-1|TRBV24-1|TRBD1|NA
CATSVPRGTGTNEQFF
TGTGCCACCAGTGTCCCCCGGGGGACAGGGACCAATGAGCAGTTCTTC
>TRBJ2-1|TRBV3-1/TRBV3-2|TRBD2|NA
CASSQDIGSGGANEQFF
TGTGCCAGCAGCCAAGATATTGGTAGCGGGGGGGCCAATGAGCAGTTCTTC
>TRBJ1-6|TRBV7-6|NA|NA
CARLKYATSYNSPLHF
TGTGCCAGGTTAAAGTACGCCACCTCCTATAATTCACCCCTCCACTTT
>TRBJ2-1|TRBV30|NA|NA
CAWSTWDISSYNEQFF
TGTGCCTGGAGTACCTGGGACATATCGTCCTACAATGAGCAGTTCTTC
>TRBJ1-4|TRBV5-1|NA|few
CASSLAGEGEEKLFF
TGCGCCAGCAGCTTGGCCGGAGAGGGGGAGGAAAAACTGTTTTTT
>TRBJ1-3|TRBV2|TRBD1|NA
CASSGDRVSGNTIYF
TGTGCCAGCAGTGGGGACAGGGTGTCAGGAAACACCATATATTTT
>TRBJ1-4|TRBV5-8|TRBD1|once
CASSRGQRNANEKLFF
TGTGCCAGCAGCAGGGGACAGAGGAACGCTAATGAAAAACTGTTTTTT
>TRBJ2-7|TRBV10-3|TRBD2|NA
CAISDWGGEFSYEQYF
TGTGCCATCAGTGACTGGGGAGGGGAGTTCTCCTACGAGCAGTACTTC
>TRBJ1-5|TRBV15|NA|NA
CATRGDSNQPQHF
TGTGCCACCCGGGGGGATAGCAATCAGCCCCAGCATTTT
>TRBJ2-3|TRBV5-1|TRBD1|once
CASSLGQGIPVDTQYF
TGCGCCAGCAGCTTGGGACAGGGTATTCCGGTAGATACGCAGTATTTT
>TRBJ2-2|TRBV14|NA|NA
CASSQDSNTYANTGELFF
TGTGCCAGCAGCCAAGATTCGAACACATACGCGAACACCGGGGAGCTGTTTTTT
>TRBJ1-1|TRBV18|NA|NA
CASSPGQGRLNTEAFF
TGTGCCAGCTCACCCGGGCAGGGTAGGTTGAACACTGAAGCTTTCTTT
>TRBJ1-5|TRBV5-1|NA|few
CASSTLPGNQPQHF
TGCGCCAGCAGCACTTTGCCGGGGAATCAGCCCCAGCATTTT